This is a list of T cell receptor beta chains from one sample in a study of blood T cells in healthy people across ages. TCRdb used MiXCR to reprocess the 5' RACE reads, holding one entry per CDR3 protein. Of 780,000 or so distinct CDR3 sequences listed, 25% are singletons. The sample was also reused in another study, on T cells of mothers and their children.

Sequences were obtained from blood. The receptors shown here come from a boy between 5 and 17 years old in good health. Each CDR3 is given with its conserved first and last residue.

>-|TRBV4-3
CASSQDTSGGGEQYF
>TRBJ2-7|TRBV7-9
CASSFPGTYEQYF
>TRBJ2-5|TRBV18
CASSPLSEGPNGETQYF
>TRBJ1-5|TRBV12-3/TRBV12-4
CASSLETGENQPQHF
>TRBJ1-1|TRBV29-1
CSVEVRRGNTEAFF
>TRBJ2-7|TRBV6-2/TRBV6-3
CASSFDRPLYEQYF
>TRBJ2-2|TRBV6-4
CASSDATGELFF
>TRBJ1-4|TRBV4-3
CASSQDPGVTNEKLFF
>TRBJ1-1|TRBV19
CASKRGVLGNTEAFF
>TRBJ2-4|TRBV28
CASIPRAGRGIQYF
>TRBJ1-1|TRBV12-5
CASGFFGRGTEAFF
>TRBJ1-2|TRBV6-1
CASSEGRSHWECTF
>TRBJ1-1|TRBV27
CASRGPEEAFF
>TRBJ2-3|TRBV20-1
CSAPVGQGPDTQYF
>TRBJ2-5|TRBV5-4
CASSLEASGVKTQYF
>-|TRBV19
CASSMSLANYNEQFF
>TRBJ1-2|TRBV6-5
CASSSPTANYGYTF
>TRBJ2-5|TRBV6-5
CASSEWTAGKETQYF
>TRBJ1-5|TRBV4-3
CASSQDAGGRPYQPQHF
>TRBJ2-5|TRBV28
CASSSPGSPQATQYF
>TRBJ2-7|TRBV12-3/TRBV12-4
CASSSYSGTSGASSYEQYF
>TRBJ1-2|TRBV2
CARRDSPTYGYTF
>TRBJ2-1|TRBV6-2/TRBV6-3
CASSSWTSGPYNEQFF
>TRBJ1-2|TRBV12-3/TRBV12-4
CASSLTESGGYTF
>TRBJ1-3|TRBV29-1
CSVEDGQGRNTIYF
>TRBJ1-3|TRBV20-1
CSARGREVAGNTIYF
>TRBJ2-7|TRBV12-3/TRBV12-4
CASSLTPWEQYF
>TRBJ2-1|TRBV6-2/TRBV6-3
CASSPLGPYSYNEQFF
>-|TRBV7-9
CASSLAWVVSNGQFF
>TRBJ2-3|TRBV29-1
CSVRLAGATDTQYF
>TRBJ1-4|TRBV12-3/TRBV12-4
CASSLDRSTNEKLFF
>TRBJ2-3|TRBV18
CASSLIRDRRTDTQYF
>TRBJ1-3|TRBV7-9
CASSSGQGASGNTIYF
>TRBJ1-5|TRBV12-5
CASGWDTEQPQHF
>TRBJ2-5|TRBV4-1
CASSQDLSGGSQWGTQYF
>TRBJ2-1|TRBV6-4
CASSDLNGREQFF
>TRBJ2-1|TRBV24-1
CATSDPGGSESSYNEQFF
>TRBJ2-5|TRBV28
CASSLVISETQYF
>TRBJ2-6|TRBV6-1
CASSPTGKTRNSGANVLTF
>TRBJ2-3|TRBV20-1
CSASDSGGDTQYF
>TRBJ1-1|TRBV29-1
CSPPSGRKMNTEAFF
>TRBJ1-4|TRBV23-1
CASSQPRIPRSGKLFF
>TRBJ1-2|TRBV28
CASSSTQTGLYGYTF
>TRBJ2-7|TRBV10-3
CAIHPHSGQTYEQYF
>TRBJ1-3|TRBV7-2
CASSPLRATSGNTIYF
>TRBJ2-5|TRBV6-2/TRBV6-3
CASSLTSLEKLVRYF
>TRBJ2-3|TRBV3-1
CASSRGGARGGDTQYF
>TRBJ2-5|TRBV28
CASSASLVGQETQYF
>TRBJ2-5|TRBV28
CAIEPSGGDQETQYF
>TRBJ2-2|TRBV7-8
CASSLGDLSSGELFF
>TRBJ1-5|TRBV28
CASSWGKDRVSNQPQHF
>TRBJ2-5|TRBV6-5
CASSRRLAGGFAETQYF
>TRBJ1-4|TRBV19
CASWPGTGANEKLFF
>TRBJ1-1|TRBV12-3/TRBV12-4
CASSPWGQTSMSTEAFF
>TRBJ2-3|TRBV14
CASSQPQGKADTQYF
>TRBJ2-3|TRBV29-1
CSVDRGTGFDTQYF
>TRBJ2-1|TRBV2
CASSEVMAGGPFF
>TRBJ2-4|TRBV7-9
CASRPEMDTIQYF